The 19 T cell receptor beta chains below all came from one sample that was sequenced in a study of Ad26.COV2.S vaccination and SARS-CoV-2 variants (dated by TCRdb to the early 2020s). Libraries were made using the immunoSEQ multiplex PCR assay. In TCRdb, the immuneACCESS table is reduced to in-frame sequences with V and J assigned. These tables do not hold every clone; where another copy was compared, an unresolved V gene accounts for under half, and the others remain unexplained. In this sample the table shows roughly 420,000 clones, roughly 90% of which occur a single time. Of the sample, around 3.6% falls within the top ten clones. The treatment or condition label, as the study defines it: 19 received Ad26.COV2.S at low or high dose, single or two shots; about five received placebo; per-sample allocation not given. Repertoires of vaccine and placebo recipients were sequenced from samples taken on day 63 after the first injection.

Sequenced here: peripheral blood, sampled in a trial of Ad26.COV2.S vaccine versus placebo. The receptors shown here come from a person between 18 and 65 years old who received the Ad26.COV2.S COVID-19 vaccine or a placebo.

The rearrangement joins TRBV7-8 to TRBJ1-4; weak D call: TRBD1 (6 bases). The V end lost 5 bases, the J end lost 4 bases, and 11 bases lay between the germline ends. The germline CDR1 and CDR2 sequences are SGHVS and FQNEAQ. There are 14 residues in the CDR3. The DNA of the CDR3 is TGTGCCAGCAGCGCCCGGACAGTTAATGAAAAACTGTTTTTT. Protein product: CASSARTVNEKLFF. The full variable domain, completed using reference TRBV7-8 and TRBJ1-4, is GAGVSQSPRYKVAKRGQDVALRCDPISGHVSLFWYQQALGQGPEFLTYFQNEAQLDKSGLPSDRFFAERPEGSVSTLKIQRTQQEDSAVYLCASSARTVNEKLFFGSGTQLSVL.

With regard to this clone: Other DNA variants within this sample encode the same CDR3. In DNA form, the CDR3 reads TGTGCCAGCAGTTTAGGGTACGAGCAGTACTTC. Its protein is CASSLGYEQYF. This sequence joins TRBV27 and TRBJ2-7, with unresolved D. CDR1 is MNHEY, CDR2 SMNVEV, per germline (reference sequence). V was trimmed by 2 bases and J by 4 bases, leaving 3 bases between them. This CDR3 has 11 amino acids.

The table lists this clone with a few counts. The gene calls are TRBV30 and TRBJ2-7; D unresolved. The germline V gene has CDR1 GTSNPN and CDR2 SVGIG (reference sequence). This CDR3 is built from 13 residues. The V end was cut by 4 bases, the J end by 3 bases, with 13 bases between. CDR3: CAWKRLPLYEQYF. The CDR3 DNA sequence: TGTGCCTGGAAACGACTGCCCCTCTACGAGCAGTACTTC.

The table lists this clone with a count of one. The chain carries TRBV6-5 and TRBJ2-3; D gene uncertain. The germline V and J ends were trimmed by 2 bases and 3 bases, with 9 bases remaining between them. Germline V gene sequence: CDR1 MNHEY, CDR2 SVGAGI. This CDR3 comprises 14 residues. The CDR3 DNA is TGTGCCAGCAGTTACACCCTGGGGACAGATACGCAGTATTTT. It specifies CASSYTLGTDTQYF.

V is TRBV29-1 and J is TRBJ1-2; 8 nucleotides agree with TRBD1. Trimming cost V 4 bases and J 2 bases; bases outside gene matches: 9. The CDR3 runs 15 residues. Germline-derived CDR1 and CDR2 are SQVTM and ANQGSEA. The CDR3 bases are TGCAGCGTTGTGGGGGGGGACAGGACGAACTATGGCTACACCTTC. Amino acids: CSVVGGDRTNYGYTF.

The genes are TRBV4-3 and TRBJ2-5, with D possibly being TRBD1 (7 bases). CDR3 length: 17 residues. The V gene's germline CDR1 is LGHNA and CDR2 YSLEER. The V end was cut by 0 bases, the J end by 1 base, with 15 bases between. The CDR3 region is CASSQDPGRGAQETQYF. Written as DNA, the CDR3 is TGCGCCAGCAGCCAAGATCCGGGCAGGGGGGCCCAAGAGACCCAGTACTTC.

The rearrangement joins TRBV7-9 to TRBJ1-2; 8 bases are shared with TRBD1. CDR1 and CDR2 from the germline V gene are SEHNR and FQNEAQ (reference sequence). J lost 7 bases, V lost 3 bases, and 1 base had no gene match. The CDR3 contains 12 residues. The CDR3 DNA reads as TGTGCCAGCAGCTTTGGGACAGGTGGCTACACCTTC. Its translation is CASSFGTGGYTF.

The CDR3 bases are TGTGCCAGCAGTTCGGACAGATATCAGCCCCAGCATTTT. Its translation: CASSSDRYQPQHF. This chain links TRBV12-3 or TRBV12-4 with TRBJ1-5, with a tentative D call TRBD1 (6 bases). V dropped 4 bases and J dropped 5 bases, with 9 bases sitting between them. The CDR3 loop spans 13 amino acids.

V and J are TRBV18 and TRBJ2-3; D perhaps matches TRBD2 (6 bases). Germline assignment: CDR1 KGHSH and CDR2 LQKENI. The CDR3 has 16 amino acids. Trimming stripped 1 base from V and 0 bases from J, with 11 bases between. DNA of the CDR3: TGTGCCAGCTCACCACTGAGCGGGCCTAGCACAGATACGCAGTATTTT. It yields the protein CASSPLSGPSTDTQYF. The full variable domain, in which reference TRBV18 and TRBJ2-3 provide the parts outside the CDR3, is NAGVMQNPRHLVRRRGQEARLRCSPMKGHSHVYWYRQLPEEGLKFMVYLQKENIIDESGMPKERFSAEFPKEGPSILRIQQVVRGDSAAYFCASSPLSGPSTDTQYFGPGTRLTVL.

This clone was seen more than once but under ten times. The chain has TRBV7-3 and TRBJ2-1, with TRBD2 matching 8 bases. This CDR3 region has 14 residues. V trimming: 3 bases; J trimming: 9 bases; junction bases outside the gene matches: 7. From germline, CDR1 is SGHTA and CDR2 FQGTGA. CDR3 in DNA: TGTGCCAGCAGCTTGAGCGGGGGTAGGAGTGAGCAGTTCTTC. This encodes CASSLSGGRSEQFF.

The genes are TRBV19 and TRBJ2-6; D gene uncertain. Germline V gene sequence: CDR1 LNHDA, CDR2 SQIVND (reference sequence). Trimming shortened V by 7 bases and J by 0 bases, and 13 bases separated the two germline ends. There are 16 residues in the CDR3. The CDR3 nucleotides read TGTGCCAGTACCAGAATGGTAAACTCTGGGGCCAACGTCCTGACTTTC. It encodes CASTRMVNSGANVLTF.

V is TRBV3-1 (or the pseudogene TRBV3-2) and J is TRBJ2-5; 14 nucleotides line up with TRBD2. V dropped 4 bases and J dropped 3; count of bases not matched to a gene: 4. The germline V gene encodes CDR1 LGHDT and CDR2 YNNKEL (reference sequence). This CDR3 comprises 16 residues. CDR3 nucleotides: TGTGCCAGCAGCCCCGGGACTAGCGGGGGAAAAGAGACCCAGTACTTC. Amino acid sequence: CASSPGTSGGKETQYF.

The chain is built from TRBV4-1 and TRBJ1-2; TRBD1 agrees at 8 bases. Per the germline V gene, CDR1 is MGHRA and CDR2 is YSYEKL. V was clipped by 0 bases and J by 4 bases; unmatched bases: 7. CDR3 size: 16 residues. CDR3 sequence reads: CASSQEPGTGFYGYTF. CDR3 bases: TGCGCCAGCAGCCAAGAGCCCGGGACAGGATTCTATGGCTACACCTTC.

This sequence joins TRBV5-1 and TRBJ1-1, with unresolved D. This CDR3 is 15 amino acids long. The germline V gene has CDR1 SGHRS and CDR2 YFSETQ. Trimming cost V 0 bases and J 0 bases, with 9 bases left between them. CDR3 loop: CASSLDGRVNTEAFF. CDR3 DNA: TGCGCCAGCAGCTTGGATGGCCGGGTGAACACTGAAGCTTTCTTT.

The chain has TRBV6-5 and TRBJ1-5; D is ambiguous. Trimming pared 8 bases from V and 2 bases from J, leaving 16 bases between. The length of the CDR3 is 15 residues. The V gene's germline CDR1 is MNHEY and CDR2 SVGAGI. The CDR3 sequence: CASRGTYGGNQPQHF. CDR3 coding DNA: TGTGCCAGCCGGGGAACCTATGGCGGCAATCAGCCCCAGCATTTT.

The chain employs TRBV5-8 and TRBJ1-2; 9 bases map to TRBD1. Germline assignment: CDR1 SGHTS and CDR2 YDEGEE. The CDR3 has 15 residues. The junction had 9 bases not matched to a gene; V was cut back by 3 bases and J by 6 bases. The CDR3 region is CASSSPIDRGDGYTF. For the CDR3, the DNA is TGTGCCAGCAGCTCGCCGATAGACAGGGGGGATGGCTACACCTTC.

The chain employs TRBV7-9 and TRBJ2-1; 10 nucleotides line up with TRBD2. This CDR3 has 17 amino acids. With 8 bases clipped from V and 2 bases from J, the junction kept 12 bases outside the gene matches. Germline V gives CDR1 SEHNR, CDR2 FQNEAQ (reference sequence). The CDR3 here is CASLTKQRGGTYNEQFF. The CDR3 DNA is TGTGCCAGCCTCACGAAACAGCGGGGGGGCACCTACAATGAGCAGTTCTTC.

The chain employs TRBV13 and TRBJ2-2, with TRBD2 identical over 8 bases. CDR3 size: 16 residues. With V trimmed by 1 base and J by 4 bases, 5 bases remained unmatched. Germline CDR1 is PRHDT and CDR2 is FYEKMQ (reference sequence). Written as DNA, the CDR3 is TGTGCCAGCAGCTTAGCCGGGGGGGACCTCACCGGGGAGCTGTTTTTT. Its translation: CASSLAGGDLTGELFF.

CDR3 nucleotide sequence: TGTGCCAGTAGTTACAGGGATTTCTCTGGGGCCAACGTCCTGACTTTC. Protein: CASSYRDFSGANVLTF. V gene TRBV19 combines with J gene TRBJ2-6; a possible D gene is TRBD1 (6 bases). Trimming took 5 bases from V and 0 from J, leaving 11 bases between them. The CDR3 runs 16 residues. Looked up from germline, CDR1 is LNHDA and CDR2 is SQIVND (reference sequence). Full variable domain (outside the CDR3, taken from reference TRBV19 and TRBJ2-6): DGGITQSPKYLFRKEGQNVTLSCEQNLNHDAMYWYRQDPGQGLRLIYYSQIVNDFQKGDIAEGYSVSREKKESFPLTVTSAQKNPTAFYLCASSYRDFSGANVLTFGAGSRLTVL.